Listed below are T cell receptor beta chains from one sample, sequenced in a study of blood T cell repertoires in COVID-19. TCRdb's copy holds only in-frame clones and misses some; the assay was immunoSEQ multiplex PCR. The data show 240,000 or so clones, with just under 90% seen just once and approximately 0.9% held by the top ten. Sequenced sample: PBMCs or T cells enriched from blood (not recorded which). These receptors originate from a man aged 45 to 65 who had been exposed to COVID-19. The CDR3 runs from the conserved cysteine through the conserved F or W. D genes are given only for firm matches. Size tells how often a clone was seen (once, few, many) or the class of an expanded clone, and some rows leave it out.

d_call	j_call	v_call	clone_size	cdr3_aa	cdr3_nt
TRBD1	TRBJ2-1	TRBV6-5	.	CASSTRGRFFNEQFF	TGTGCCAGCAGTACCAGGGGGCGGTTTTTCAATGAGCAGTTCTTC
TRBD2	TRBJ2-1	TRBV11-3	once	CASSKTGTSGGAENEQFF	TGTGCCAGCAGCAAAACCGGGACTAGCGGGGGGGCGGAAAATGAGCAGTTCTTC
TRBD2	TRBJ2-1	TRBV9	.	CASSVLPLAGEGEQFF	TGTGCCAGCAGCGTTCTTCCCCTAGCGGGAGAGGGAGAGCAGTTCTTC
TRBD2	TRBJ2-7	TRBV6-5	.	CATTLAGAGEQYF	TGTGCCACCACACTAGCGGGGGCGGGGGAGCAGTACTTC
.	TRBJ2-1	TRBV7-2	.	CASSLEALPYNEQFF	TGTGCCAGCAGCTTAGAAGCCTTACCCTACAATGAGCAGTTCTTC
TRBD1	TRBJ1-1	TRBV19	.	CASPPRGGGPEAFF	TGTGCCAGTCCCCCCCGAGGGGGCGGACCTGAAGCTTTCTTT
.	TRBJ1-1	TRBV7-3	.	CASSLSVGGAEAFF	TGTGCCAGCAGCTTAAGTGTCGGGGGGGCTGAAGCTTTCTTT
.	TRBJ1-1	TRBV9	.	CASSLSWNTEAFF	TGTGCCAGCAGCCTGTCTTGGAACACTGAAGCTTTCTTT
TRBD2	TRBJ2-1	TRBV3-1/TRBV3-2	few	CASSQALGHSGINDEQFF	TGTGCCAGCAGCCAAGCTTTGGGACATAGCGGGATTAACGATGAGCAGTTCTTC
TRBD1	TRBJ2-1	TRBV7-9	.	CASSPWTGRNEQFF	TGTGCCAGCAGCCCCTGGACAGGCCGGAATGAGCAGTTCTTC
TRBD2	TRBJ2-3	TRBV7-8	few	CASSPISGGVADTQYF	TGTGCCAGCAGCCCGATCTCCGGGGGGGTGGCAGATACGCAGTATTTT
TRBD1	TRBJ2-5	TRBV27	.	CASSLLGQGRETQYF	TGTGCCAGCAGTTTATTAGGACAGGGAAGGGAGACCCAGTACTTC
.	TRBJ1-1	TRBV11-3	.	CASSLQKGRTEAFF	TGTGCCAGCAGCTTGCAAAAGGGGAGGACTGAAGCTTTCTTT
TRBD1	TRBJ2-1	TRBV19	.	CASSTPGQGRNEQFF	TGTGCCAGTAGTACCCCGGGACAGGGGAGGAATGAGCAGTTCTTC
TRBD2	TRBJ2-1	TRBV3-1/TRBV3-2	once	CASSYGTREDEQFF	TGTGCCAGCAGCTACGGGACTAGAGAGGATGAGCAGTTCTTC
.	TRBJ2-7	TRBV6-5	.	CASSRERGGEQYF	TGTGCCAGCAGTCGCGAGAGAGGCGGCGAGCAGTACTTC
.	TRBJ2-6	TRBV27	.	CASSLYSRGSGANVLTF	TGTGCCAGCAGTTTATACTCCAGGGGAAGTGGGGCCAACGTCCTGACTTTC
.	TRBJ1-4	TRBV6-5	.	CASTSEQGFEKLFF	TGTGCCAGCACCTCCGAACAGGGTTTTGAAAAACTGTTTTTT
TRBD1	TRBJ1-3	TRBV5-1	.	CASSRGLQGFGNTIYF	TGCGCCAGCAGCCGCGGCTTACAGGGGTTCGGAAACACCATATATTTT
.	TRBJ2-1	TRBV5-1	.	CASSRNLGSSYNEQFF	TGCGCCAGCAGCCGGAATTTAGGGAGCTCCTACAATGAGCAGTTCTTC
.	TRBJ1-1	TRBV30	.	CAWSIDSMNTEAFF	TGTGCCTGGAGCATAGACAGCATGAACACTGAAGCTTTCTTT
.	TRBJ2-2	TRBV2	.	CASIGPRGTGELFF	TGTGCCAGCATAGGGCCCCGAGGGACCGGGGAGCTGTTTTTT
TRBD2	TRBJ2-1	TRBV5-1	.	CASSLQRETAGGEFF	TGCGCCAGCAGCTTGCAGCGGGAAACGGCAGGTGGCGAGTTCTTC
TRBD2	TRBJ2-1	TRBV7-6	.	CASTPGGNYNNEQFF	TGTGCCAGCACCCCGGGGGGGAACTACAACAATGAGCAGTTCTTC
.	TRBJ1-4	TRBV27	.	CASSNQGLGNEKLFF	TGTGCCAGCTCGAACCAGGGGTTGGGTAATGAAAAACTGTTTTTT
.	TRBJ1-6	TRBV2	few	CASDQGIGSPLHF	TGTGCCAGCGATCAGGGTATTGGCTCACCCCTCCACTTT
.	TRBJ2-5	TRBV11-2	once	CASSLGVGGAEETQYF	TGTGCCAGCAGCTTAGGTGTCGGGGGAGCCGAAGAGACCCAGTACTTC
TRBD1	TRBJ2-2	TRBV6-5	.	CASRIQGTNTGELFF	TGTGCCAGCAGAATACAGGGGACGAACACCGGGGAGCTGTTTTTT
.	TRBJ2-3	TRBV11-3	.	CASSFARTDTQYF	TGTGCCAGCAGCTTCGCCCGGACAGATACGCAGTATTTT
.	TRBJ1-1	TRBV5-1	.	CASSSNGGLTEAFF	TGCGCCAGCAGCTCGAACGGGGGGCTCACTGAAGCTTTCTTT
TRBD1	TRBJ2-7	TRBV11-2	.	CASTPRGGLSYEQYF	TGTGCCAGCACCCCTCGAGGGGGCTTATCCTACGAGCAGTACTTC
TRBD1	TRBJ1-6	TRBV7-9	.	CASSLLGTANSPLHF	TGTGCCAGCAGCTTGTTGGGGACAGCTAATTCACCCCTCCACTTT
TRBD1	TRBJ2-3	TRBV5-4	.	CASSAGGRRVTDTQYF	TGTGCCAGCAGCGCAGGGGGCCGTAGGGTGACAGATACGCAGTATTTT
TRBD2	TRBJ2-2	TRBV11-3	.	CASSPVAGGVTGELFF	TGTGCCAGCAGCCCCGTAGCGGGAGGAGTAACCGGGGAGCTGTTTTTT
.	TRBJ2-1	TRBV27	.	CASSTPTRSYNEQFF	TGTGCCAGCAGTACCCCGACACGATCCTACAATGAGCAGTTCTTC
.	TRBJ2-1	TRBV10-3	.	CAISESWELYNEQFF	TGTGCCATCAGTGAGTCGTGGGAGTTGTACAATGAGCAGTTCTTC
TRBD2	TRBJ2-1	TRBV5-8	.	CASTLGVAGYNEQFF	TGTGCCAGCACCCTGGGGGTAGCGGGGTACAATGAGCAGTTCTTC
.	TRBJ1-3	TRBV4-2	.	CASSQDGREEFGGNTIYF	TGTGCCAGCAGCCAAGATGGCAGGGAAGAATTTGGCGGAAACACCATATATTTT
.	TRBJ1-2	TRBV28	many	CASSLRQFYGYTF	TGTGCCAGCAGTTTGCGGCAGTTCTATGGCTACACCTTC
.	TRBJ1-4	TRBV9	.	CASSVDEATNEKLFF	TGTGCCAGCAGCGTAGACGAGGCAACTAATGAAAAACTGTTTTTT
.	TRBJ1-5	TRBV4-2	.	CASSQAQSSNQPQHF	TGTGCCAGCAGCCAGGCCCAGTCCAGCAATCAGCCCCAGCATTTT
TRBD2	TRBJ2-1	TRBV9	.	CASSWGLAARGEQFF	TGTGCCAGCAGCTGGGGACTAGCGGCGCGGGGTGAGCAGTTCTTC
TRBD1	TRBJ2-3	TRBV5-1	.	CASSLAGTGAGTDTQYF	TGCGCCAGCAGCTTGGCTGGGACAGGGGCGGGCACAGATACGCAGTATTTT
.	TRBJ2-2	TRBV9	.	CASSVVEQYDTGELFF	TGTGCCAGCAGCGTAGTGGAACAGTACGACACCGGGGAGCTGTTTTTT
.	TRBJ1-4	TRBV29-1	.	CSVELGHYNEKLFF	TGCAGCGTTGAACTAGGACACTATAATGAAAAACTGTTTTTT
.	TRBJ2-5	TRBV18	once	CASSISLSETQYF	TGTGCCAGCTCCATTAGCCTATCGGAGACCCAGTACTTC
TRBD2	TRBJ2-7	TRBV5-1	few	CASSSTSAANEQYF	TGCGCCAGCAGCTCGACTAGCGCCGCCAACGAGCAGTACTTC
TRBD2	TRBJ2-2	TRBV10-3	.	CAISESTGGNTGELFF	TGTGCCATCAGTGAGTCGACGGGAGGGAACACCGGGGAGCTGTTTTTT
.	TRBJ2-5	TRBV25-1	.	CASSETGQETQYF	TGTGCCAGCAGTGAGACAGGCCAAGAGACCCAGTACTTC
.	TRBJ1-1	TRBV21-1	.	CASSKVRGGRGTEAFF	TGTGCCAGCAGCAAAGTTAGGGGGGGGCGAGGGACTGAAGCTTTCTTT